This T cell receptor beta chain was captured by sequencing in a study of T cells after posttransplantation cyclophosphamide. TCRdb's table, derived via immunoSEQ multiplex PCR, lists solely in-frame clones and lacks some. The sample contains approximately 39,000 clones, around 80% of which appear only once. A marrow graft followed busulfan-fludarabine conditioning, with cyclophosphamide on days +3 and +4. CDR3 length: 14 residues. Trimming pared 3 bases from V and 1 base from J, leaving 9 bases between. Germline V lookup: CDR1 MNHNS, CDR2 SASEGT. The sample in question was CD4+ T cells sorted from blood, obtained approximately 2,000 days after a stem cell transplant with posttransplant cyclophosphamide. The chain is built from TRBV6-1 and TRBJ2-5; D might be TRBD1 (6 bases). The sequence derives from a female patient in her thirties or forties who received an allogeneic stem cell transplant from a related donor, was CMV-positive, and had no GVHD. Some T cells may be supplied by the graft donor. The CDR3 spells CASSEWTAQETQYF. CDR3 DNA sequence: TGTGCCAGCAGTGAGTGGACAGCCCAAGAGACCCAGTACTTC.